Listed below are T cell receptor beta chains from one sample, sequenced in a study of beta chain features in type 1 diabetes. Repertoires were generated with immunoSEQ multiplex PCR, while TCRdb's copy carries only in-frame clones and drops some. The profile shows hundreds of thousands of clones, around an eighth of them singletons. The sequencing input was naive CD4+ T cells from blood. The receptors here all came from a man in his late teens or twenties with type 1 diabetes. Both conserved end residues are part of each CDR3. A D gene is named only where the DNA matches it firmly. Clone size is given for some rows only: seen once, a few or many times, or a class if the clone is expanded.

few	-	TRBJ1-1	TRBV30	CAWRRQAATEAFF	TGTGCCTGGAGAAGGCAGGCCGCCACTGAAGCTTTCTTT
-	-	TRBJ2-5	TRBV19	CASSISEGETQYF	TGTGCCAGTAGTATATCTGAGGGAGAGACCCAGTACTTC
few	-	TRBJ1-2	TRBV27	CASGDRRAGHYGYTF	TGTGCCAGCGGGGATCGAAGGGCAGGTCACTATGGCTACACCTTC
-	-	TRBJ2-5	TRBV5-1	CASSLSGDETQYF	TGCGCCAGCAGCTTGTCGGGGGACGAGACCCAGTACTTC
-	-	TRBJ1-1	TRBV30	CAWSVSGEAFF	TGTGCCTGGAGTGTGTCAGGGGAGGCTTTCTTT
few	TRBD1	TRBJ2-7	TRBV13	CASRKGGGTYEQYF	TGTGCCAGCAGAAAAGGGGGCGGCACCTACGAGCAGTACTTC
few	TRBD1	TRBJ2-5	TRBV5-4	CASSVDRGGETQYF	TGTGCCAGCAGCGTGGACAGGGGAGGGGAGACCCAGTACTTC
-	TRBD1	TRBJ1-4	TRBV7-2	CASSTRQGSREKLFF	TGTGCCAGCAGCACCCGACAGGGTAGTCGGGAAAAACTGTTTTTT
few	-	TRBJ2-3	TRBV18	CASSPSTDTQYF	TGTGCCAGCTCGCCTAGCACAGATACGCAGTATTTT
few	-	TRBJ1-2	TRBV20-1	CSATNYGYTF	TGCAGTGCTACTAACTATGGCTACACCTTC
-	-	TRBJ2-2	TRBV14	CASSQASTDWGTGELFF	TGTGCCAGCAGCCAAGCTTCGACCGACTGGGGCACCGGGGAGCTGTTTTTT
-	-	TRBJ2-2	TRBV10-3	CASSYTGELFF	TGTGCCAGCAGCTACACCGGGGAGCTGTTTTTT
few	-	TRBJ2-1	TRBV10-3	CAISGQANNEQFF	TGTGCCATCAGTGGGCAGGCTAACAATGAGCAGTTCTTC
few	TRBD1	TRBJ1-3	TRBV30	CAWSRGTARTSGNTIYF	TGTGCCTGGAGCAGGGGGACAGCCAGAACGTCTGGAAACACCATATATTTT
few	-	TRBJ1-2	TRBV6-5	CASSYSSPPSNYGYTF	TGTGCCAGCAGTTACTCGAGTCCTCCTTCAAACTATGGCTACACCTTC
few	-	TRBJ2-1	TRBV7-9	CASPTDRDSGTYNEQFF	TGTGCCAGCCCTACCGACCGGGACTCCGGCACCTACAATGAGCAGTTCTTC
few	TRBD2	TRBJ2-1	TRBV19	CASSISAGAYNEQFF	TGTGCCAGTAGTATCTCAGCGGGGGCCTACAATGAGCAGTTCTTC
-	-	TRBJ2-7	TRBV14	CASSQVGYEQYF	TGTGCCAGCAGCCAAGTCGGCTACGAGCAGTACTTC
few	TRBD1	TRBJ2-3	TRBV6-5	CASRLQGVTDTQYF	TGTGCCAGCAGGCTACAGGGGGTCACAGATACGCAGTATTTT
-	-	TRBJ2-6	TRBV5-1	CASSLTQVHNSGANVLTF	TGCGCCAGCAGCTTGACACAGGTCCATAACTCTGGGGCCAACGTCCTGACTTTC
-	TRBD2	TRBJ2-5	TRBV5-1	CASSPDSGGYQETQYF	TGCGCCAGCAGCCCCGATAGCGGGGGGTACCAAGAGACCCAGTACTTC
few	TRBD1	TRBJ2-3	TRBV2	CASSPGTGTDTQYF	TGTGCCAGCAGTCCTGGGACAGGCACAGATACGCAGTATTTT
-	TRBD1	TRBJ1-5	TRBV6-6	CASSPPGTGHIQPQHF	TGTGCCAGCAGTCCGCCCGGGACAGGGCATATTCAGCCCCAGCATTTT
-	-	TRBJ2-7	TRBV6-1	CASSEGLRGDEQYF	TGTGCCAGCAGTGAGGGGCTCAGGGGGGACGAGCAGTACTTC
-	-	TRBJ1-3	TRBV30	CALDQGLSSGNTIYF	TGTGCCCTGGACCAGGGACTCAGCTCTGGAAACACCATATATTTT
-	TRBD2	TRBJ2-7	TRBV5-1	CASSSGGTTYEQYF	TGCGCCAGCAGCTCGGGGGGGACCACCTACGAGCAGTACTTC
-	-	TRBJ1-5	TRBV4-2	CASSQGWGADQPQHF	TGTGCCAGCAGCCAAGGGTGGGGGGCTGATCAGCCCCAGCATTTT
-	-	TRBJ2-5	TRBV7-2	CASTVRRDRQETQYF	TGTGCCAGCACAGTTAGGCGGGACAGACAAGAGACCCAGTACTTC
-	-	TRBJ1-6	TRBV7-9	CASSHPGGWDSPLHF	TGTGCCAGCAGCCACCCCGGGGGATGGGATTCACCCCTCCACTTT
-	-	TRBJ1-1	TRBV30	CAWSVVTVNTEAFF	TGTGCCTGGAGTGTAGTCACTGTGAACACTGAAGCTTTCTTT
-	TRBD1	TRBJ2-7	TRBV30	CAWSEDRYEQYF	TGTGCCTGGAGCGAGGACAGGTACGAGCAGTACTTC
-	-	TRBJ2-2	TRBV6-1	CASSDGFWANTGELFF	TGTGCCAGCAGTGATGGGTTTTGGGCGAACACCGGGGAGCTGTTTTTT
few	-	TRBJ2-5	TRBV5-4	CASSQGDWETQYF	TGTGCCAGCAGCCAAGGTGATTGGGAGACCCAGTACTTC
-	TRBD2	TRBJ2-4	TRBV5-1	CASSLEGLDAKNIQYF	TGCGCCAGCAGCTTGGAGGGACTAGATGCCAAAAACATTCAGTACTTC
few	-	TRBJ2-3	TRBV18	CASSGGEADTQYF	TGTGCCAGCTCTGGCGGGGAGGCAGATACGCAGTATTTT
-	-	TRBJ1-6	TRBV9	CASSGNSSYNSPLHF	TGTGCCAGCAGCGGTAATAGCTCCTATAATTCACCCCTCCACTTT
few	-	TRBJ1-2	TRBV19	CASTLALTGDYGYTF	TGTGCCAGTACCCTGGCACTGACGGGGGACTATGGCTACACCTTC
few	TRBD1	TRBJ1-1	TRBV7-9	CASSAPGQGNTEAFF	TGTGCCAGCAGCGCACCGGGACAGGGGAACACTGAAGCTTTCTTT
once	TRBD1	TRBJ1-6	TRBV5-1	CASSSAPSGTGNSPLHF	TGCGCCAGCAGCTCCGCCCCCTCCGGGACAGGGAATTCACCCCTCCACTTT
few	-	TRBJ1-5	TRBV7-6	CASSLAGTPDQPQHF	TGTGCCAGCAGCTTGGCCGGGACACCAGATCAGCCCCAGCATTTT
-	TRBD2	TRBJ2-3	TRBV28	CASSLLGTSGDFTQYF	TGTGCCAGCAGTTTACTGGGGACTAGCGGGGACTTTACGCAGTATTTT
-	-	TRBJ1-4	TRBV6-6	CASSPRDTSTNEKLFF	TGTGCCAGCAGTCCCCGGGACACCTCAACTAATGAAAAACTGTTTTTT
-	-	TRBJ1-6	TRBV13	CASIQWGALGNSPLHF	TGTGCCAGCATCCAATGGGGGGCGCTTGGTAATTCACCCCTCCACTTT
few	-	TRBJ2-1	TRBV7-9	CASSLSGGLDEQFF	TGTGCCAGCAGCTTATCCGGGGGTTTGGATGAGCAGTTCTTC
few	-	TRBJ2-2	TRBV28	CASTWGSTGELFF	TGTGCCAGCACATGGGGGTCGACCGGGGAGCTGTTTTTT
-	-	TRBJ1-1	TRBV12-5	CASGLMGTENTEAFF	TGTGCTAGTGGTTTGATGGGGACGGAGAACACTGAAGCTTTCTTT
few	TRBD1	TRBJ2-1	TRBV2	CASRPMFVTGWTEQFF	TGTGCCAGCAGGCCAATGTTTGTGACAGGGTGGACTGAGCAGTTCTTC
-	-	TRBJ1-1	TRBV13	CASSLVREAFF	TGTGCCAGCAGCTTAGTCAGGGAAGCTTTCTTT
few	-	TRBJ1-2	TRBV5-1	CASSLEQSYGYTF	TGCGCCAGCAGCTTGGAGCAGTCCTATGGCTACACCTTC
-	-	TRBJ2-3	TRBV10-3	CAISVGGRDTQYF	TGTGCCATTTCGGTAGGGGGTAGAGATACGCAGTATTTT
-	-	TRBJ2-7	TRBV5-1	CASSYRQAHEQYF	TGCGCCAGCAGCTACCGACAAGCCCACGAGCAGTACTTC
few	-	TRBJ2-7	TRBV30	CAWSRAYEQYF	TGTGCCTGGAGTAGGGCCTACGAGCAGTACTTC
-	-	TRBJ1-1	TRBV29-1	CSFRRSGENTEAFF	TGCAGCTTTCGCAGATCAGGGGAGAACACTGAAGCTTTCTTT
-	-	TRBJ1-4	TRBV10-3	CAISEPGVANEKLFF	TGTGCCATCAGTGAGCCTGGGGTTGCTAATGAAAAACTGTTTTTT
-	TRBD1	TRBJ2-1	TRBV5-1	CASSLVQGANEQFF	TGCGCCAGCAGCTTGGTCCAGGGGGCCAATGAGCAGTTCTTC
few	TRBD1	TRBJ2-3	TRBV5-1	CASSLAQGLDTQYF	TGCGCCAGCAGCTTGGCACAGGGGTTAGATACGCAGTATTTT
-	-	TRBJ1-1	TRBV7-8	CASSPWGRGLNTEAFF	TGTGCCAGCAGCCCCTGGGGTCGGGGATTGAACACTGAAGCTTTCTTT
few	-	TRBJ2-1	TRBV20-1	CSAGYNEQFF	TGCAGTGCGGGGTACAATGAGCAGTTCTTC
few	-	TRBJ1-2	TRBV19	CASSPGTPANYGYTF	TGTGCCAGTAGTCCGGGGACACCCGCTAACTATGGCTACACCTTC